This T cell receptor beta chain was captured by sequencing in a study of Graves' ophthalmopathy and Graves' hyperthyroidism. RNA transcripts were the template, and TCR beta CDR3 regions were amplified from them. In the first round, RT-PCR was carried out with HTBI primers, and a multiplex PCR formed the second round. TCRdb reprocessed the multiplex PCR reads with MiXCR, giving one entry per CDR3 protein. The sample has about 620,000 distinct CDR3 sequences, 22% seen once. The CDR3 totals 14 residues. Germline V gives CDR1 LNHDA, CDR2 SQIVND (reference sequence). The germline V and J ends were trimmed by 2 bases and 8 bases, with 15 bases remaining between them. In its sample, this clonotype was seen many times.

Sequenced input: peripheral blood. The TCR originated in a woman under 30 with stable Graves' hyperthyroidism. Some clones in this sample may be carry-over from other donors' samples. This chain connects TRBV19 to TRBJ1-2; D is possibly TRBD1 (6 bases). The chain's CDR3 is CASSIPGVYTGYTF. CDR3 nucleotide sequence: TGTGCCAGTAGTATACCAGGGGTTTATACAGGCTACACCTTC.